This TCR beta chain was obtained from a study of early T cells in non-severe SARS-CoV-2 infection (dated by TCRdb to the early 2020s). General notes on the study: TCR sequencing used bulk RNA from unsorted whole blood, so alpha and beta chains could not be paired.

Receptor libraries were prepared by 5' RACE. The data were produced on a NextSeq 500. Unique molecular identifiers were attached to individual cDNA molecules in the TCR library protocol so that sequencing error and PCR bias could be corrected. TCR alpha and beta chains were both sequenced, and the abundances of alpha and beta sequences in each sample were closely correlated with each other. As for the original processing: Decombinator V4 was used to annotate TCR sequences for V gene, J gene and CDR3. TCRs were defined as expanded if a significant change between any two time points was detected under a Poisson model with p below 0.0001. TCR abundances were normalised to the total number of TCRs sequenced in each sample and reported as counts per million. MAIT TCRs were defined by TRAV1-2 paired with TRAJ12, TRAJ20 or TRAJ33, and iNKT TCRs by TRAV10 paired with TRAJ18. A search of VDJdb, accessed on 1 November 2021, was run for TCRs annotated to CMV, EBV and SARS-CoV-2, with TCRs annotated for multiple antigens excluded. TCRdb reworked the public reads: Q25 trimming with fastp, MiXCR clone assembly, productive beta chains retained. Each CDR3 protein appears once, grouped with its most common genes and DNA. The V and J calls were not made by the authors but by TCRdb's processing. For this sample there are fewer than 70,000 distinct CDR3 sequences; about 4.6% appear just once. The ten largest clonotypes hold 3.6% of the sample.

The CDR3 numbers 18 residues from cysteine through phenylalanine. The entry retains the CDR3 DNA only, 54 bases that are in frame from base 1. V is pared back by 0 bases and J by 0 bases, with 17 bases lying between the germline termini. From a lookup of the germline V gene (reference sequence), CDR1 and CDR2 are LGHDT and YNNKEL. This clonotype was observed a handful of times. Its antigen remains unidentified. No qualities accompany the bases; no much larger clone lies one base away. Results and caveats for the whole study, not just this receptor: Matching against VDJdb was skewed toward anti-spike CD8 responses, likely underestimated virus-specific expansions, and missed private and CD4 specificities.

This was a case-control study nested in a cohort of healthcare workers in London, UK, who had nasopharyngeal swab PCR tests and blood samples taken every week. Healthcare workers were recruited during the week of the UK lockdown, between 23 and 31 March 2020, and followed weekly for up to roughly 16 weeks. The clonotype comes from an adult who was a healthcare worker with PCR-confirmed SARS-CoV-2 infection or an uninfected control (not recorded which). The donor label of this sample is uncertain. The V and J segments used are TRBV3-1 and TRBJ1-1, with the D gene call left open. This material consisted of whole blood, taken at baseline. This receptor has the CDR3 CASSQDYRRVGVNTEAFF. Here is the DNA: TGTGCCAGCAGCCAAGATTATAGGAGGGTCGGGGTGAACACTGAAGCTTTCTTT.